The clone carrying this T cell receptor (beta chain) has a handful of counts. The ends were cut back, 5 bases at V and 6 bases at J, with 9 bases in the middle. CDR1 and CDR2 from the germline V gene are SGHNT and YENEEA. This CDR3 comprises 12 residues. Seattle researchers signed up patients amid active infection and tracked them longitudinally. Methods used by the authors: How many nucleated cells were present was estimated from reference gene primer amplification. Only in-frame clones appear in the TCRdb table, and some are missing; sequencing was by immunoSEQ multiplex PCR. The D gene and trimming were derived from the DNA, and the V and J assignments and clone size from that table. The profile shows 250,000 to 300,000 clones, around 92% of them singletons. This entry belongs to a study of blood T cell repertoires in COVID-19. Study-level background: Whether acute or convalescent, the COVID-19 samples came from the United States, Italy and Spain. T cells, B-cell-depleted T cells, or PBMCs supplied cDNA or gDNA.

This chain joins TRBV11-3 and TRBJ2-3, with D perhaps matching TRBD1 (6 bases). What was sequenced was peripheral blood. This receptor was obtained from a woman aged 25 to 39 with COVID-19, enrolled during active disease. Written as DNA, the CDR3 is TGTGCCAGCAGCGCGAGGGGGGATACGCAGTATTTT. Its translation is CASSARGDTQYF.